Shown below are 22 T cell receptor beta chains from a single sample sequenced in a study of blood T cell repertoires in COVID-19. Assay used: immunoSEQ multiplex PCR; TCRdb lists only in-frame clones, some missing. The profile shows approximately 180,000 clones, 89% of them singletons. The specimen sequenced was PBMCs or T cells enriched from blood (not recorded which). The source of these receptors is a woman aged 40 to 50 with acute COVID-19.

The V call is TRBV20-1, the J call TRBJ2-2; 9 bases align to TRBD1. The trim removed 3 bases at V and 4 bases at J, leaving 9 bases unmatched. The germline V gene has CDR1 DFQATT and CDR2 SNEGSKA (reference sequence). The CDR3 consists of 16 residues. This chain's CDR3 is CSASSRQGVGTGELFF. In DNA, the CDR3 is TGCAGTGCTAGTTCCCGACAGGGGGTGGGCACCGGGGAGCTGTTTTTT.

The chain has TRBV7-2 and TRBJ2-3, with 7 positions matching TRBD1. Germline trimming cut 3 bases from V and 2 bases from J; bases unmatched to any gene: 8. CDR1 and CDR2 (germline): SGHTA, FQGNSA. This CDR3 is 16 amino acids long. CDR3 protein: CASSFLGQAATDTQYF. CDR3 DNA: TGTGCCAGCAGCTTTCTAGGACAGGCAGCCACAGATACGCAGTATTTT.

This chain uses TRBV19 with TRBJ1-4; D is uncertain. CDR1 and CDR2 from the germline V gene are LNHDA and SQIVND (reference sequence). The ends were cut back, 4 bases at V and 2 bases at J, with 14 bases in the middle. The CDR3 has 16 amino acids. The DNA of the CDR3 is TGTGCCAGTAGTACACGTGGGCCCTCGACTAATGAAAAACTGTTTTTT. This encodes CASSTRGPSTNEKLFF.

Only a few counts were recorded for this clone. The chain employs TRBV7-2 and TRBJ1-4; D is unclear. V was clipped by 5 bases and J by 5 bases, with 9 bases between them. Germline V gene sequence: CDR1 SGHTA, CDR2 FQGNSA. The CDR3 totals 13 residues. CDR3 bases: TGTGCCAGCAGCCCAAACAGAAATGAAAAACTGTTTTTT. This gives the protein CASSPNRNEKLFF.

The chain carries TRBV30 and TRBJ2-2; D remains ambiguous. The CDR3 has 14 amino acids. V was cut by 0 bases and J by 4 bases, with 9 bases left in between. CDR1 GTSNPN and CDR2 SVGIG come from the germline V gene (reference sequence). In nucleotides, the CDR3 is TGTGCCTGGAGTGTACAGCTTCGCACCGGGGAGCTGTTTTTT. It specifies CAWSVQLRTGELFF.

The rearrangement joins TRBV6-6 to TRBJ2-7, with a weak D call TRBD2 (5 bases). The CDR3 is made up of 15 amino acids. The germline V and J ends were trimmed by 2 bases and 1 base, with 12 bases remaining between them. The germline V gene encodes CDR1 MNHNY and CDR2 SVGAGI (reference sequence). CDR3 protein: CASSYGVRGSYEQYF. The CDR3 region has the DNA TGTGCCAGCAGTTACGGGGTTCGGGGTTCCTACGAGCAGTACTTC.

This clone was observed a handful of times. The rearrangement uses TRBV29-1 and TRBJ1-1; D perhaps matches TRBD1 (6 bases). The CDR3 spans 15 residues. Germline V gene sequence: CDR1 SQVTM, CDR2 ANQGSEA. Between the trimmed V and J ends, which lost 6 bases and 4 bases, there was a span of 21 bases. The CDR3 here is CSVTRGGRKGTEAFF. CDR3 sequence (DNA): TGCAGCGTGACGAGGGGGGGTAGAAAGGGCACTGAAGCTTTCTTT.

This clone was found many times. The chain has TRBV2 and TRBJ2-7; no firm D call. Trimming cost V 0 bases and J 0 bases, with 12 bases left between them. The germline CDR1 and CDR2 sequences are SNHLY and FYNNEI. The CDR3 loop spans 16 amino acids. CDR3 sequence: CASSEARRSSSYEQYF. The DNA for the CDR3 is TGTGCCAGCAGTGAAGCGCGCCGGTCTAGCTCCTACGAGCAGTACTTC.

The rearrangement uses TRBV2 and TRBJ2-7; D is uncertain. Germline CDR1 and CDR2: SNHLY and FYNNEI. The length of the CDR3 is 13 residues. The ends were cut back, 5 bases at V and 0 bases at J, with 8 bases in the middle. CDR3 in amino acids: CASSPDNSYEQYF. In DNA, the CDR3 is TGTGCCAGCAGTCCCGACAACTCCTACGAGCAGTACTTC.

The J gene is TRBJ2-2, the V gene TRBV19, with 8 bases aligning to TRBD2. Losses at the gene ends were 5 bases for V and 6 bases for J; bases not matched to a gene: 8. The CDR3 consists of 15 residues. The V gene's germline CDR1 is LNHDA and CDR2 SQIVND (reference sequence). Written as DNA, the CDR3 is TGTGCCAGTAGTCCCCGGACTAGCCCTGCCGGGGAGCTGTTTTTT. Its translation: CASSPRTSPAGELFF.

The V gene is TRBV4-1, the J gene TRBJ1-4; TRBD1 matches at 9 bases. CDR1 is MGHRA and CDR2 is YSYEKL in the germline V gene. The CDR3 loop spans 16 amino acids. V lost 3 bases, J lost 8 bases, and 10 bases stayed unmatched. CDR3 sequence reads: CASSQGADRGGEKLFF. CDR3 sequence (DNA): TGCGCCAGCAGCCAGGGGGCGGACAGGGGTGGAGAAAAACTGTTTTTT.

In DNA form, the CDR3 reads TGTGCCTGGAGCATCAGTGGGACAGGGCGTGAAAAGCAGTACTTC. Translating gives CAWSISGTGREKQYF. The rearrangement uses TRBV30 and TRBJ2-7, with 9 bases matching TRBD1. CDR1 GTSNPN and CDR2 SVGIG come from the germline V gene (reference sequence). Unmatched junction bases numbered 14, after V lost 3 bases and J lost 8 bases. The CDR3 sequence is 15 residues long.

CDR3: CASSEYGRGLDGANVLTF. The CDR3 DNA reads as TGTGCCAGCAGTGAATATGGCAGGGGGCTTGATGGGGCCAACGTCCTGACTTTC. The V and J genes are TRBV25-1 and TRBJ2-6; 8 bases are a match to TRBD1. The junction had 7 bases not matched to a gene; V was cut back by 0 bases and J by 3 bases. CDR3 length: 18 residues. The V gene's germline CDR1 is MGHDK and CDR2 SYGVNS.

CDR3 sequence reads: CASGSPGFEQFF. The CDR3 DNA follows: TGTGCCAGCGGCTCACCAGGGTTTGAGCAGTTCTTC. This rearrangement joins TRBV19 to TRBJ2-1; perhaps TRBD1 as D (5 bases). From germline, CDR1 is LNHDA and CDR2 SQIVND (reference sequence). The CDR3 length is 12 residues. With 9 bases removed from V and 9 bases from J, the gap between germline ends came to 15 bases.

The count of this clone is one. Other DNA sequences from this sample encode an identical CDR3 as well. The rearrangement uses TRBV19 and TRBJ2-7; D perhaps matches TRBD2 (6 bases). The CDR3 length is 15 residues. The V and J ends lost 1 base and 0 bases respectively, with 10 bases between them. Per germline, CDR1 LNHDA and CDR2 SQIVND (reference sequence). The DNA of the CDR3 is TGTGCCAGTAGTATAGGGGGAGGAAGCTCCTACGAGCAGTACTTC. Residues: CASSIGGGSSYEQYF. The whole variable domain, remainder taken from reference TRBV19 and TRBJ2-7, is DGGITQSPKYLFRKEGQNVTLSCEQNLNHDAMYWYRQDPGQGLRLIYYSQIVNDFQKGDIAEGYSVSREKKESFPLTVTSAQKNPTAFYLCASSIGGGSSYEQYFGPGTRLTVT.

The chain links TRBV2 to TRBJ2-7; D unresolved. V lost 2 bases to trimming and J lost 0 bases, with 5 bases between them. The CDR3 is made up of 13 amino acids. Germline CDR1 is SNHLY and CDR2 is FYNNEI. The CDR3 protein is CASSEQASYEQYF. The CDR3 DNA sequence: TGTGCCAGCAGTGAACAGGCCTCCTACGAGCAGTACTTC.

The chain has TRBV27 and TRBJ1-1; TRBD1 matches 8 bases. There are 15 residues in the CDR3. V lost 5 bases and J lost 4; bases outside the gene matches: 9. In germline, CDR1 is MNHEY, CDR2 SMNVEV (reference sequence). The CDR3 reads CASSPGQGEGTEAFF. CDR3 bases: TGTGCCAGCAGTCCAGGACAGGGCGAGGGCACTGAAGCTTTCTTT.

The chain is built from TRBV6-5 and TRBJ1-4, with 12 nucleotides matching TRBD1. Losses at the gene ends were 5 bases for V and 9 bases for J; bases not matched to a gene: 4. The germline V gene encodes CDR1 MNHEY and CDR2 SVGAGI. The CDR3 spans 14 residues. CDR3 nucleotides: TGTGCCAGCAGTACCGGGACAGGGGGCAAAAAACTGTTTTTT. The encoded protein is CASSTGTGGKKLFF.

J is TRBJ2-3 and V is TRBV18, with D possibly TRBD1 on 6 matching bases. Deletions cut 2 bases from V and 2 bases from J, with 20 bases between. Looked up from germline, CDR1 is KGHSH and CDR2 is LQKENI. The CDR3 covers 18 residues. The DNA of the CDR3 is TGTGCCAGCTCACCAAGTTCAGGGGTCTGGGCCCCCACAGATACGCAGTATTTT. Amino acid sequence: CASSPSSGVWAPTDTQYF.

The chain combines TRBV2 with TRBJ1-4; TRBD1 is a possible D gene (6 bases). This CDR3 region has 14 residues. The germline CDR1 and CDR2 sequences are SNHLY and FYNNEI. The V gene lost 6 bases and the J gene lost 10 bases, with 18 bases spanning the gap. This CDR3 is CASREDSSGVKLFF. DNA of the CDR3: TGTGCCAGCAGAGAGGACAGCTCTGGGGTAAAACTGTTTTTT.

The table lists this clone with a few counts. The chain combines TRBV7-8 with TRBJ1-6; D perhaps matches TRBD1 (6 bases). Between the trimmed V and J ends, which lost 0 bases and 10 bases, there was a span of 10 bases. CDR3 length: 14 residues. CDR1 and CDR2 from the germline V gene are SGHVS and FQNEAQ. Here the CDR3 reads CASSLAGAISPLHF. CDR3 bases: TGTGCCAGCAGCTTAGCGGGGGCTATATCACCCCTCCACTTT.

The chain uses TRBV5-1 and TRBJ1-1; the match to TRBD1 covers 7 bases. V shed 4 bases and J 1 base; nucleotides not matched to a gene: 10. The CDR3 is made up of 16 amino acids. CDR1 is SGHRS and CDR2 is YFSETQ in the germline V gene. CDR3 loop: CASSRQGAVGNTEAFF. The CDR3, as DNA: TGCGCCAGCAGCCGACAGGGAGCGGTGGGGAACACTGAAGCTTTCTTT.